The next 5 T cell receptor beta chains were all read from a single sample in a study of blood T cell repertoires in COVID-19. Clones were read by immunoSEQ multiplex PCR, and TCRdb kept only the in-frame ones, dropping some. The profile shows almost 300,000 clones, roughly 86% of them singletons. Input material: peripheral blood. These receptors originate from a man between 65 and 85 years old with acute or convalescent COVID-19.

This chain uses TRBV5-1 with TRBJ2-2, with 9 bases that match TRBD1. The CDR3 is made up of 17 amino acids. V was pared by 4 bases and J by 1 base, with 8 bases of the junction left unmatched. Per the germline V gene, CDR1 is SGHRS and CDR2 is YFSETQ. CDR3 sequence (DNA): TGCGCCAGCAGCAGGACACAGGGGGCCCTGAACACCGGGGAGCTGTTTTTT. Translated: CASSRTQGALNTGELFF.

The chain uses TRBV4-2 and TRBJ2-2; the match to TRBD1 covers 7 bases. Trimming at V came to 4 bases and at J to 5 bases, leaving 10 bases not matched to a gene. The germline V gene has CDR1 LGHNA and CDR2 YNFKEQ. There are 16 residues in the CDR3. The CDR3 spells CASSPHRQGWTGELFF. CDR3 nucleotide sequence: TGTGCCAGCAGCCCCCACCGACAGGGATGGACCGGGGAGCTGTTTTTT.

This clone came up a few times. CDR3 protein: CASSELSVNNEQFF. CDR3 coding DNA: TGTGCCAGCAGTGAGTTAAGCGTTAACAATGAGCAGTTCTTC. The chain combines TRBV2 with TRBJ2-1; D call uncertain. Germline CDR1 is SNHLY and CDR2 is FYNNEI. The CDR3 loop spans 14 amino acids. Trimming stripped 3 bases from V and 5 bases from J, with 11 bases between.

The CDR3 sequence: CAWSWGLSYGYTF. In DNA, the CDR3 is TGTGCCTGGAGCTGGGGCCTTAGCTATGGCTACACCTTC. This chain links TRBV30 with TRBJ1-2, with D possibly being TRBD1 (5 bases). Germline CDR1 and CDR2: GTSNPN and SVGIG (reference sequence). CDR3 length equals 13 residues. Trimming removed 3 bases at V and 4 bases at J, with 12 bases between.

This clone appeared once. The rearrangement links TRBV4-2 to TRBJ2-1; D perhaps matches TRBD1 (6 bases). Trimming pared 4 bases from V and 2 bases from J, leaving 12 bases between. Germline-derived CDR1 and CDR2 are LGHNA and YNFKEQ. This CDR3 contains 15 residues. CDR3 sequence: CASSRDRLTYNEQFF. The CDR3 DNA reads TGTGCCAGCAGCCGAGACAGGCTCACCTACAATGAGCAGTTCTTC.